This entry describes one TCR beta chain. The entry originates in a study of immune evolution from preneoplasia to lung adenocarcinoma. Germline V lookup: CDR1 SGHTA, CDR2 FQGNSA. Trimming shortened V by 6 bases and J by 0 bases, and 9 bases separated the two germline ends. CDR3 length equals 14 residues. Clones were sequenced by immunoSEQ multiplex PCR, and TCRdb holds only the in-frame ones, with some missing. The data contain more than 9,000 clones, 82% of them singletons. The V and J genes are TRBV7-2 and TRBJ1-3; D uncertain. The receptor comes from an older person with lung adenocarcinoma. Sequenced sample: FFPE minimally invasive lung adenocarcinoma tissue. The CDR3 DNA reads as TGTGCCAGCAGTCGGGAGGGCTCTGGAAACACCATATATTTT. This gives the protein CASSREGSGNTIYF.